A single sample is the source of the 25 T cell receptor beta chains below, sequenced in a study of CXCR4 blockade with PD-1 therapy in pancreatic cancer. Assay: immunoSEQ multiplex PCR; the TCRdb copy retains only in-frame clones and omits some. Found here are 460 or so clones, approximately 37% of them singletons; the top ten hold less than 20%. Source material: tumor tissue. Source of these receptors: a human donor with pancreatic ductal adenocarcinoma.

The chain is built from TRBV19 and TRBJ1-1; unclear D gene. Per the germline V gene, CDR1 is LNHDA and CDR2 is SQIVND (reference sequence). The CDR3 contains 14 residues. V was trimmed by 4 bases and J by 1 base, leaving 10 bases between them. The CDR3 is CASSRADTNTEAFF. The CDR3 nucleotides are TGTGCCAGTAGTAGGGCAGACACGAACACTGAAGCTTTCTTT.

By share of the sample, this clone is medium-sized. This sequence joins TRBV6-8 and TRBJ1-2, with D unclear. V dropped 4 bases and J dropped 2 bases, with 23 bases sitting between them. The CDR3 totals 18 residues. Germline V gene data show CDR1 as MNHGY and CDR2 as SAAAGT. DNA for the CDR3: TGTGCCAGCAGTTCAAGAGATCAGGTCGGTCCCAACAACTATGGCTACACCTTC. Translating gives CASSSRDQVGPNNYGYTF.

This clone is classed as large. The CDR3 DNA follows: TGTGCCAGCAGATCGGACGGGGTCTCTGGAAACACCATATATTTT. Amino acids: CASRSDGVSGNTIYF. This chain joins TRBV11-3 and TRBJ1-3, with no clear D. Germline values: CDR1 SGHNT, CDR2 YENEEA. V dropped 6 bases and J dropped 0 bases, with 12 bases sitting between them. This CDR3 is built from 15 residues.

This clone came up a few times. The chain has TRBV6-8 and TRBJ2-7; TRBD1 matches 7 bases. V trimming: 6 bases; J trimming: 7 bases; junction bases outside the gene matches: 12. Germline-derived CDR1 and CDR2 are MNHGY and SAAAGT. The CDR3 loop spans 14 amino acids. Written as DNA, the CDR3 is TGTGCCAGCAGCCCGACAGGGATTCTACGGGAGCAGTACTTC. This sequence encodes CASSPTGILREQYF.

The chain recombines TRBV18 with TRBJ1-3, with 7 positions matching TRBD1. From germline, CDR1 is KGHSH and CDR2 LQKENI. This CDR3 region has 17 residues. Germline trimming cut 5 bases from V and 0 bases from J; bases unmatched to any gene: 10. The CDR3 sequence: CASSRQGAVRSGNTIYF. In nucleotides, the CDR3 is TGTGCCAGCTCAAGACAGGGTGCGGTTCGCTCTGGAAACACCATATATTTT.

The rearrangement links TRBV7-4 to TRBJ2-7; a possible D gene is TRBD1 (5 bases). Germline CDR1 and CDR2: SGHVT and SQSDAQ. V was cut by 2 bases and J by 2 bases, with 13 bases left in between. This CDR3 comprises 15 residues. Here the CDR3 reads CASSLQGGPAYEQYF. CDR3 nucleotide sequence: TGTGCCAGCAGCTTACAGGGCGGACCTGCCTACGAGCAGTACTTC.

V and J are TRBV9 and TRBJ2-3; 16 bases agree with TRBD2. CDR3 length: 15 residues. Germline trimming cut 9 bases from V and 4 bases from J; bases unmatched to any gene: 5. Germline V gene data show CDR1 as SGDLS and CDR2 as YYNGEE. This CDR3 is CATPGLAGGPDTQYF. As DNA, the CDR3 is TGTGCCACTCCGGGACTAGCGGGGGGGCCAGATACGCAGTATTTT.

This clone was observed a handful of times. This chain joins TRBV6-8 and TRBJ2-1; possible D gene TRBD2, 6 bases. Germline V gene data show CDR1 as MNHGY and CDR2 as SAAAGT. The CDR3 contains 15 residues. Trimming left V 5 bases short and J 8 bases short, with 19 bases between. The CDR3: CASSDPRGLVDEQFF. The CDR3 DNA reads TGTGCCAGCAGTGACCCGCGGGGTTTAGTGGATGAGCAGTTCTTC.

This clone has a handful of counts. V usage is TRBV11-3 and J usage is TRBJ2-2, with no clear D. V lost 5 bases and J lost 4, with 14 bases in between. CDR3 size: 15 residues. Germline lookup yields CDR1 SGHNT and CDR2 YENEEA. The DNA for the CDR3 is TGTGCCAGCAGCCCCGGCCTAGGTTTCACCGGGGAGCTGTTTTTT. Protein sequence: CASSPGLGFTGELFF.

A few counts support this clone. The CDR3 spells CASSSLTGSEQYF. The DNA of the CDR3 is TGTGCCAGCAGCTCACTGACAGGGAGCGAGCAGTACTTC. V gene TRBV6-8 combines with J gene TRBJ2-7, with 7 bases lining up with TRBD1. The CDR3 sequence is 13 residues long. The V gene end was trimmed by 6 bases and the J gene end by 6 bases; junction bases not matched to a gene: 8. CDR1 and CDR2 from the germline V gene are MNHGY and SAAAGT.

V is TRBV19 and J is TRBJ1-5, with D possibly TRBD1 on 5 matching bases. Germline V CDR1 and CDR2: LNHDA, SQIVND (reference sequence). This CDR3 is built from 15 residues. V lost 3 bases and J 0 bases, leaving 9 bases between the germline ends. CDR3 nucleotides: TGTGCCAGTAGTATCCCGGGGGATAGCAATCAGCCCCAGCATTTT. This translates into CASSIPGDSNQPQHF.

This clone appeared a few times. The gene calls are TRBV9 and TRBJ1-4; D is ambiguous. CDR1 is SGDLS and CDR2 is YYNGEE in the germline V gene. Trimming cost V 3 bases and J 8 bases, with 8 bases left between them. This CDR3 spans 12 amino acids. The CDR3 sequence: CASSGRGEKLFF. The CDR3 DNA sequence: TGTGCCAGCAGCGGGAGAGGGGAAAAACTGTTTTTT.

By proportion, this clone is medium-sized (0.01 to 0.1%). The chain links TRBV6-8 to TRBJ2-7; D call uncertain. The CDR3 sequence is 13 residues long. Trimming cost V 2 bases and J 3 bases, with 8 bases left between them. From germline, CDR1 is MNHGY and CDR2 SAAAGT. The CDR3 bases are TGTGCCAGCAGTTACCCCGGCGGCTACGAGCAGTACTTC. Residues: CASSYPGGYEQYF.

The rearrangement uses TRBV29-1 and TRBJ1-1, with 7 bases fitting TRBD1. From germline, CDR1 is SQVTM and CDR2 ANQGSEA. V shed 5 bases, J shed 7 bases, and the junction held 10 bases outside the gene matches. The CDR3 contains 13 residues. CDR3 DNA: TGCAGCGTTAAATCGGCAGGGGGAGATGAAGCTTTCTTT. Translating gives CSVKSAGGDEAFF.

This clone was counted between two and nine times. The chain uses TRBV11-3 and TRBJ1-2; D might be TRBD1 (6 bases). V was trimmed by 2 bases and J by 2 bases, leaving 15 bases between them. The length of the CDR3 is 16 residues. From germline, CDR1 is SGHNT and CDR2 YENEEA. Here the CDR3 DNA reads TGTGCCAGCAGCTTAACCCCCAGGGGCGAAAACTATGGCTACACCTTC. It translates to CASSLTPRGENYGYTF.

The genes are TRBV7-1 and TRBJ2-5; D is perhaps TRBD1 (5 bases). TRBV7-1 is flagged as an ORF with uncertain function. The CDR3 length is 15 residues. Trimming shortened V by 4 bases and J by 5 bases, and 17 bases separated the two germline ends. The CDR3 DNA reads TGTGCCAGCAGCTTAATGCAGTCCAGGGTGGAGACCCAGTACTTC. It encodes CASSLMQSRVETQYF.

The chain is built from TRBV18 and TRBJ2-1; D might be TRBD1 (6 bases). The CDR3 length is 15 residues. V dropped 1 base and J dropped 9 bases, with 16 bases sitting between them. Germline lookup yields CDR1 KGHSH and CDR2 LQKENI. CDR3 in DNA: TGTGCCAGCTCACCACTAAGAGCAGGGGAGAGTGAGCAGTTCTTC. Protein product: CASSPLRAGESEQFF.

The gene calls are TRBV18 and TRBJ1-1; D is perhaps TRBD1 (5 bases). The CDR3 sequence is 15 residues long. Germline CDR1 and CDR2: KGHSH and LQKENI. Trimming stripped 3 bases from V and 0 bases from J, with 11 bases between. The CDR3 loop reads CASSPQDTVNTEAFF. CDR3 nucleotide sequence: TGTGCCAGCTCACCTCAGGACACCGTGAACACTGAAGCTTTCTTT.

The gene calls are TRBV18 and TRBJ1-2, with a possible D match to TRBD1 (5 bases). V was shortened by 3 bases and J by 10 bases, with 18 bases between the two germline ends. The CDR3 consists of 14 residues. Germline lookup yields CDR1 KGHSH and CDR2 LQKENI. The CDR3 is CASSPVDTAISYTF. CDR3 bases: TGTGCCAGCTCACCGGTGGACACCGCGATATCCTACACCTTC.

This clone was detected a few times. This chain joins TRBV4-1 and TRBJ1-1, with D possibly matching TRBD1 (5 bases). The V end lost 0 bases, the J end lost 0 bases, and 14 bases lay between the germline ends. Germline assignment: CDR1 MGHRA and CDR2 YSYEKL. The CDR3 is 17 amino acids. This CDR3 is CASSQDPNKGLNTEAFF. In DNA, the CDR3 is TGCGCCAGCAGCCAAGACCCAAACAAGGGGTTGAACACTGAAGCTTTCTTT.

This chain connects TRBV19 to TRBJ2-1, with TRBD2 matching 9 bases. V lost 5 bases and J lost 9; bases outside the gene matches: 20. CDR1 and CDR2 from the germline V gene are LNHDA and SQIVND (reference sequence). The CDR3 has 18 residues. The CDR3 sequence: CASSPRGGRGGRVSEQFF. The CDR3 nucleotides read TGTGCCAGTAGTCCCCGCGGAGGGCGGGGGGGCCGGGTAAGTGAGCAGTTCTTC.

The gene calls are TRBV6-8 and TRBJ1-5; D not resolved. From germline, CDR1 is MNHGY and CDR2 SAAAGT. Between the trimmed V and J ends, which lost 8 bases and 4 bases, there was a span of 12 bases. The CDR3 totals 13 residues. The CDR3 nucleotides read TGTGCCAGCCAACAGCTCCCTAATCAGCCCCAGCATTTT. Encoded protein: CASQQLPNQPQHF.

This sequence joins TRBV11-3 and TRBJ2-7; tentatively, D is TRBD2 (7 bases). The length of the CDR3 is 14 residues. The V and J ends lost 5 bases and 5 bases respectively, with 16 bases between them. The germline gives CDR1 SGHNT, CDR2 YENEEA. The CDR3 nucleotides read TGTGCCAGCAGCCATTCCTGGGGGGGCAACGAGCAGTACTTC. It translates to CASSHSWGGNEQYF.

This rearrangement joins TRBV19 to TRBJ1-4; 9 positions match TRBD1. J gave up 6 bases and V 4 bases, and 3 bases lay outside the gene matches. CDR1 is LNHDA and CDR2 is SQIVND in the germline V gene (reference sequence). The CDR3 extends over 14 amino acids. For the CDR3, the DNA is TGTGCCAGTAGTACGGGACAGGGTTATGAAAAACTGTTTTTT. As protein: CASSTGQGYEKLFF. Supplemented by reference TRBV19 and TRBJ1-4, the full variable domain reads DGGITQSPKYLFRKEGQNVTLSCEQNLNHDAMYWYRQDPGQGLRLIYYSQIVNDFQKGDIAEGYSVSREKKESFPLTVTSAQKNPTAFYLCASSTGQGYEKLFFGSGTQLSVL.

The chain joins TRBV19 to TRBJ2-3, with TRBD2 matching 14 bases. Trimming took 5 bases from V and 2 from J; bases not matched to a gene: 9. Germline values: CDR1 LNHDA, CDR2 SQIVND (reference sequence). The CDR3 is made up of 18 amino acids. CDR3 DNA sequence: TGTGCCAGTAGTGGGCGGACTAGCGGGGGGACCTCCACAGATACGCAGTATTTT. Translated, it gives CASSGRTSGGTSTDTQYF.